A single sample is the source of the 29 T cell receptor beta chains below, sequenced in a study of blood T cell repertoires in COVID-19. The repertoire was sequenced with immunoSEQ multiplex PCR; TCRdb's copy has only in-frame clones and lacks some. The sample holds roughly 100,000 clones, about 64% seen once. The sample taken for sequencing was peripheral blood. These receptors were collected from a human donor with acute or convalescent COVID-19. The donor label of this sample is uncertain.

This clone showed up just a few times. The CDR3 DNA sequence: TGCGCCAGCAGCCAACGGGCACTACCTACCGGGACAGAATCCTACAATGAGCAGTTCTTC. Translated, it gives CASSQRALPTGTESYNEQFF. The chain employs TRBV4-1 and TRBJ2-1, with 7 bases matching TRBD1. Germline V gives CDR1 MGHRA, CDR2 YSYEKL. Losses at the gene ends were 2 bases for V and 1 base for J; bases not matched to a gene: 17. The CDR3 has 20 residues.

This clone occurred once. The genes are TRBV5-5 and TRBJ1-5; perhaps TRBD1 as D (5 bases). V was shortened by 2 bases and J by 4 bases, with 10 bases between the two germline ends. Germline CDR1 SGHKS, CDR2 YYEKEE (reference sequence). The CDR3 has 14 amino acids. The CDR3 DNA sequence: TGTGCCAGCAGCTTCGGGGGGAGGAATCAGCCCCAGCATTTT. Amino acids: CASSFGGRNQPQHF.

This clone appeared a single time. The gene calls are TRBV2 and TRBJ1-5, with D perhaps matching TRBD1 (5 bases). The CDR3 totals 14 residues. The germline V and J ends were trimmed by 6 bases and 6 bases, with 15 bases remaining between them. CDR1 is SNHLY and CDR2 is FYNNEI in the germline V gene. The DNA of the CDR3 is TGTGCCAGCAGCGCGAATCAGGGAACTCAGCCCCAGCATTTT. Its translation: CASSANQGTQPQHF.

The chain recombines TRBV24-1 with TRBJ2-1; the match to TRBD1 covers 11 bases. The CDR3 loop spans 17 amino acids. Germline values: CDR1 KGHDR, CDR2 SFDVKD. Trimming at V came to 2 bases and at J to 2 bases, leaving 4 bases not matched to a gene. The CDR3 bases are TGTGCCACCAGTGATTCCGCGGGACAGGGGGCCTACAATGAGCAGTTCTTC. It yields the protein CATSDSAGQGAYNEQFF.

The V and J genes are TRBV5-1 and TRBJ1-2; TRBD1 might be the D (5 bases). The V end was cut by 4 bases, the J end by 6 bases, with 10 bases between. In germline, CDR1 is SGHRS, CDR2 YFSETQ. The CDR3 runs to 12 residues. This CDR3 is CASSPTGDGYTF. Here the CDR3 DNA reads TGCGCCAGCAGCCCGACGGGGGATGGCTACACCTTC.

CDR3 in DNA: TGCGCCAGCAGCGTGGTAGGAGACAGGGGAGGTGGCTACACCTTC. This codes for CASSVVGDRGGGYTF. The genes are TRBV5-1 and TRBJ1-2; TRBD1 matches 8 bases. With V trimmed by 4 bases and J by 7 bases, 12 bases remained unmatched. Germline lookup yields CDR1 SGHRS and CDR2 YFSETQ. The CDR3 length is 15 residues.

Many counts were recorded for this clone. The CDR3 sequence: CASSVVAGGWSEETQYF. The CDR3 region has the DNA TGTGCCAGCAGTGTGGTAGCGGGGGGGTGGTCAGAAGAGACCCAGTACTTC. The rearrangement links TRBV6-1 to TRBJ2-5, with 11 bases identical to TRBD2. CDR1 and CDR2 from the germline V gene are MNHNS and SASEGT. The CDR3 sequence is 17 residues long. V was pared by 4 bases and J by 3 bases, with 10 bases of the junction left unmatched.

The rearrangement joins TRBV19 to TRBJ2-6; the match to TRBD2 covers 7 bases. From germline, CDR1 is LNHDA and CDR2 SQIVND (reference sequence). With 4 bases clipped from V and 0 bases from J, the junction kept 9 bases outside the gene matches. CDR3 size: 18 residues. CDR3 DNA: TGTGCCAGTAGTAGGGGGTGGGAGGGCCCCTCTGGGGCCAACGTCCTGACTTTC. It encodes CASSRGWEGPSGANVLTF.

The chain uses TRBV2 and TRBJ1-1; D not certain. Trimming left V 5 bases short and J 5 bases short, with 9 bases between. The CDR3 is 12 amino acids. The germline V gene encodes CDR1 SNHLY and CDR2 FYNNEI. CDR3 loop: CASSFSETEAFF. The CDR3, as DNA: TGTGCCAGCAGTTTCAGTGAAACTGAAGCTTTCTTT. The entire variable domain, with the rest obtained from reference TRBV2 and TRBJ1-1, is as follows: EPEVTQTPSHQVTQMGQEVILRCVPISNHLYFYWYRQILGQKVEFLVSFYNNEISEKSEIFDDQFSVERPDGSNFTLKIRSTKLEDSAMYFCASSFSETEAFFGQGTRLTVV.

This chain connects TRBV30 to TRBJ1-1; D not certain. V was pared by 1 base and J by 4 bases, with 16 bases between. Germline lookup yields CDR1 GTSNPN and CDR2 SVGIG (reference sequence). CDR3 size: 15 residues. CDR3 sequence reads: CAWSGLLSSGTEAFF. The CDR3, as DNA: TGTGCCTGGAGTGGACTGCTTTCCTCGGGCACTGAAGCTTTCTTT. The whole variable domain, filled in from reference TRBV30 and TRBJ1-1, reads SQTIHQWPATLVQPVGSPLSLECTVEGTSNPNLYWYRQAAGRGLQLLFYSVGIGQISSEVPQNLSASRPQDRQFILSSKKLLLSDSGFYLCAWSGLLSSGTEAFFGQGTRLTVV.

V gene TRBV18 combines with J gene TRBJ2-1; no firm D call. CDR3 length equals 14 residues. The V end lost 1 base, the J end lost 8 bases, and 12 bases lay between the germline ends. Germline loops: CDR1 KGHSH, CDR2 LQKENI. CDR3 coding DNA: TGTGCCAGCTCACCACGGCGGTTTTTCGATGAGCAGTTCTTC. It specifies CASSPRRFFDEQFF.

The chain uses TRBV10-3 and TRBJ1-2; D call uncertain. Trimming removed 0 bases from V and 4 bases from J, with 6 bases in between. The CDR3 consists of 13 residues. Germline assignment: CDR1 ENHRY and CDR2 SYGVKD. The CDR3 loop is CAISESFGYGYTF. CDR3 DNA sequence: TGTGCCATCAGTGAGTCTTTCGGCTATGGCTACACCTTC.

The gene calls are TRBV24-1 and TRBJ1-2; TRBD1 matches 10 bases. CDR1 KGHDR and CDR2 SFDVKD come from the germline V gene. The CDR3 loop spans 13 amino acids. The V gene end was trimmed by 10 bases and the J gene end by 7 bases; junction bases not matched to a gene: 8. The CDR3 here is CATWDRGASGYTF. The CDR3 nucleotides are TGTGCCACTTGGGACAGGGGTGCAAGTGGCTACACCTTC.

The chain joins TRBV21-1 to TRBJ2-7; the DNA was not compared with TRBD2, the D call given in the table. TRBV21-1 is given as a pseudogene. The CDR3 sequence is 16 residues long. CDR3 nucleotide sequence: TGTGCCAGCAGCAAAGGGTGGAGGGACTATTCCTACGAGCAGTACGTC. This codes for CASSKGWRDYSYEQYV.

The J gene is TRBJ2-3, the V gene TRBV29-1; TRBD2 is a possible D gene (6 bases). Trimming took off 6 bases at V and 0 bases at J, with 19 bases between the two ends. The CDR3 contains 16 residues. In germline, CDR1 is SQVTM, CDR2 ANQGSEA. The DNA of the CDR3 is TGCAGCGTCCCAGCGGGCGGAATATGGAGCACAGATACGCAGTATTTT. Its protein is CSVPAGGIWSTDTQYF.

The chain uses TRBV3-1 (or the pseudogene TRBV3-2) and TRBJ2-7; TRBD2 is a possible D gene (5 bases). The CDR3 contains 14 residues. The germline V and J ends were trimmed by 2 bases and 3 bases, with 11 bases remaining between them. Germline V gene data show CDR1 as LGHDT and CDR2 as YNNKEL (reference sequence). CDR3 residues: CASSQRGLHYEQYF. The CDR3, as DNA: TGTGCCAGCAGCCAACGGGGATTACACTACGAGCAGTACTTC.

The chain joins TRBV5-1 to TRBJ1-1; TRBD1 agrees at 8 bases. The CDR3 has 16 amino acids. The germline CDR1 and CDR2 sequences are SGHRS and YFSETQ. J was trimmed by 1 base and V by 4 bases; bases with no gene match: 9. CDR3 region: CASSKPLTGANTEAFF. The CDR3 coding sequence is TGCGCCAGCAGCAAACCCCTGACAGGGGCGAACACTGAAGCTTTCTTT. Together with reference TRBV5-1 and TRBJ1-1, the CDR3 gives the full variable domain: KAGVTQTPRYLIKTRGQQVTLSCSPISGHRSVSWYQQTPGQGLQFLFEYFSETQRNKGNFPGRFSGRQFSNSRSEMNVSTLELGDSALYLCASSKPLTGANTEAFFGQGTRLTVV.

As DNA, the CDR3 is TGTGCCATCAGTGAGTCGGCAGGGGTTCCCTACGAGCAGTACGTC. Encoded protein: CAISESAGVPYEQYV. The chain combines TRBV10-3 with TRBJ2-7, with D possibly matching TRBD1 (6 bases). CDR3 size: 15 residues. Germline V gene sequence: CDR1 ENHRY, CDR2 SYGVKD. Trimming left V 0 bases short and J 2 bases short, with 11 bases between.

This CDR3 is CASSYQFEAFF. The CDR3 DNA is TGTGCCAGCAGTTATCAGTTTGAAGCTTTCTTT. The chain joins TRBV12-3 or TRBV12-4 to TRBJ1-1; D gene ambiguous. There are 11 residues in the CDR3. Trimming removed 4 bases from V and 7 bases from J, with 7 bases in between.

The chain employs TRBV4-1 and TRBJ2-3; 7 nucleotides align to TRBD2. Trimming at V came to 0 bases and at J to 7 bases, leaving 4 bases not matched to a gene. The germline V gene has CDR1 MGHRA and CDR2 YSYEKL. The CDR3 is made up of 14 amino acids. CDR3 nucleotides: TGCGCCAGCAGCCAAGAAAGCGGGGTTAATACGCAGTATTTT. Protein product: CASSQESGVNTQYF.

J is TRBJ1-3 and V is TRBV5-1; a weak D match, TRBD1 (6 bases). With 0 bases removed from V and 8 bases from J, the gap between germline ends came to 12 bases. The germline CDR1 and CDR2 sequences are SGHRS and YFSETQ. CDR3 size: 14 residues. The CDR3, as DNA: TGCGCCAGCAGCTTGGGAGGGGACACCTACACCATATATTTT. It yields the protein CASSLGGDTYTIYF.

This chain connects TRBV5-1 to TRBJ1-2, with 9 bases that match TRBD1. Germline V CDR1 and CDR2: SGHRS, YFSETQ. CDR3 size: 15 residues. V gave up 4 bases and J gave up 6 bases; unmatched junction bases: 10. CDR3 DNA: TGCGCCAGCAGCGTCGGGGACAGGGTCGGTGATGGCTACACCTTC. Amino acids: CASSVGDRVGDGYTF.

V gene TRBV19 combines with J gene TRBJ1-2; tentatively, D is TRBD1 (6 bases). The germline V and J ends were trimmed by 7 bases and 2 bases, with 14 bases remaining between them. The CDR3 sequence is 14 residues long. Germline V gene sequence: CDR1 LNHDA, CDR2 SQIVND (reference sequence). For the CDR3, the DNA is TGTGCCAGTACCCCAGGGGTGAGCAACTATGGCTACACCTTC. Amino acids: CASTPGVSNYGYTF.

The chain recombines TRBV10-2 with TRBJ2-7; 7 nucleotides agree with TRBD2. CDR1 is WSHSY, CDR2 SAAADI, per germline. The ends lost 8 bases at V and 2 bases at J; junction bases unmatched: 9. The CDR3 runs 14 residues. The CDR3 region has the DNA TGCGCCAGCGCTCCTAGCGGTCTTACCTACGAGCAGTACTTC. This encodes CASAPSGLTYEQYF.

The chain carries TRBV28 and TRBJ2-5, with 8 bases identical to TRBD2. V shed 7 bases and J 0 bases; nucleotides not matched to a gene: 13. This CDR3 has 17 amino acids. Looked up from germline, CDR1 is MDHEN and CDR2 is SYDVKM. The CDR3 coding sequence is TGTGCCAGCACCGAAGGATGGGGGACTAGGTACCAAGAGACCCAGTACTTC. Residues: CASTEGWGTRYQETQYF. Filled out from reference TRBV28 and TRBJ2-5, the complete variable domain reads DVKVTQSSRYLVKRTGEKVFLECVQDMDHENMFWYRQDPGLGLRLIYFSYDVKMKEKGDIPEGYSVSREKKERFSLILESASTNQTSMYLCASTEGWGTRYQETQYFGPGTRLLVL.

The gene calls are TRBV5-1 and TRBJ2-5; D may be TRBD1 (5 bases). The CDR3 loop spans 14 amino acids. V lost 3 bases, J lost 4 bases, and 13 bases lay in between. The germline gives CDR1 SGHRS, CDR2 YFSETQ. The DNA for the CDR3 is TGCGCCAGCAGCTCTCCAGGGAAGGGAGAGACCCAGTACTTC. Its translation: CASSSPGKGETQYF.

This clone occurred once. This sequence joins TRBV6-5 and TRBJ2-5, with 8 positions matching TRBD2. This CDR3 is 15 amino acids long. The germline V gene encodes CDR1 MNHEY and CDR2 SVGAGI. With 5 bases clipped from V and 4 bases from J, the junction kept 9 bases outside the gene matches. This CDR3 is CASSPRVAGIETQYF. CDR3 nucleotide sequence: TGTGCCAGCAGTCCCCGAGTAGCGGGGATAGAGACCCAGTACTTC.

This chain joins TRBV6-6 and TRBJ1-6, with D maybe TRBD1 (6 bases). The CDR3 has 16 residues. V was cut by 5 bases and J by 5 bases, with 16 bases left in between. The V gene's germline CDR1 is MNHNY and CDR2 SVGAGI (reference sequence). The DNA for the CDR3 is TGTGCCAGCAGTCCCGGACAGTACGGCAATAATTCACCCCTCCACTTT. Protein: CASSPGQYGNNSPLHF.

The CDR3 is CASSAFLAGVPTGELFF. The DNA for the CDR3 is TGTGCCAGCAGCGCCTTCCTAGCGGGGGTTCCCACCGGGGAGCTGTTTTTT. The chain links TRBV5-4 to TRBJ2-2, with TRBD2 identical over 10 bases. The V segment lost 4 bases and the J segment 4 bases; nucleotides outside the gene matches: 10. This CDR3 is built from 17 residues. Germline V gene lookup returns CDR1 SGHNT and CDR2 YYREEE (reference sequence).